These 14 T cell receptor beta chains were all obtained from the same sample, sequenced in a study of CD8+CD57+ T cells in acquired aplastic anemia. TCR beta VDJ and CDR3 were profiled, and genomic DNA was the template. TCRdb fed the reads into MiXCR, producing one record per CDR3 protein. The sample consists of 89,000 or so distinct CDR3 sequences, 65% to 70% of them appearing once. It was patients with CD8+CD57+ cell expansion by flow cytometry who were chosen for sequencing. Sequenced sample: sorted CD4+, CD8+, or CD8+CD57+ T cells (not recorded which) from PBMCs. Every receptor here comes from a human donor with aplastic anemia.

This clonotype was detected ten times or more. This sequence joins TRBV2 and TRBJ2-3; D remains ambiguous. Deletions cut 6 bases from V and 2 bases from J, with 15 bases between. Germline CDR1 and CDR2: SNHLY and FYNNEI. The CDR3 runs to 15 residues. Here the CDR3 reads CASSPAGRITDTQYF. The CDR3 DNA reads TGTGCCAGCAGCCCAGCTGGCAGAATCACAGATACGCAGTATTTT.

A single count supports this clonotype. The chain links TRBV15 to TRBJ2-7, with D possibly being TRBD1 (5 bases). Trimming left V 1 base short and J 6 bases short, with 19 bases between. The CDR3 consists of 16 residues. CDR1 is LNHNV and CDR2 is YYDKDF in the germline V gene (reference sequence). CDR3 coding DNA: TGTGCCACCAGCAGAGGCGCCCAGGTGACAGATCCCGAGCAGTACTTC. Protein product: CATSRGAQVTDPEQYF.

On this clonotype itself: The germline gene is not matched at one end of the junction; a read error may be the cause. The chain carries TRBV20-1 and TRBJ1-2, with 8 bases fitting TRBD1. Per germline, CDR1 DFQATT and CDR2 SNEGSKA (reference sequence). The CDR3 loop spans 13 amino acids. The CDR3 nucleotides read TGCAGTGCTCCCGACAGGGGTGACTATGACTACACCTTC. Its protein product is CSAPDRGDYDYTF.

Here the CDR3 DNA reads TGCAGCGTGGATGGGACGGGAATGAACACTGAAGCTTTCTTT. Protein sequence: CSVDGTGMNTEAFF. The chain couples TRBV29-1 to TRBJ1-1; weak D call: TRBD1 (5 bases). The V end lost 6 bases, the J end lost 0 bases, and 14 bases lay between the germline ends. The germline V gene has CDR1 SQVTM and CDR2 ANQGSEA. The CDR3 sequence is 14 residues long.

This clonotype was seen many times. This chain links TRBV4-2 with TRBJ1-1; the match to TRBD1 covers 7 bases. J lost 2 bases, V lost 4 bases, and 19 bases had no gene match. The CDR3 has 19 amino acids. Per the germline V gene, CDR1 is LGHNA and CDR2 is YNFKEQ. CDR3 region: CASSLYPPEVTGANTEAFF. The CDR3 DNA follows: TGTGCCAGCAGCCTCTATCCCCCTGAGGTAACAGGGGCAAACACTGAAGCTTTCTTT.

The chain has TRBV10-2 and TRBJ1-4; 8 bases are a match to TRBD1. V lost 8 bases to trimming and J lost 6 bases; unmatched junction nucleotides: 8. This CDR3 spans 14 amino acids. CDR1 WSHSY and CDR2 SAAADI come from the germline V gene. The CDR3 region is CASLLTGGDEKLFF. The CDR3 DNA reads as TGCGCCAGCTTACTAACAGGGGGTGATGAAAAACTGTTTTTT.

The genes are TRBV6-1 and TRBJ1-1, with D uncertain. CDR3 length equals 13 residues. The V end lost 8 bases, the J end lost 4 bases, and 14 bases lay between the germline ends. CDR1 is MNHNS and CDR2 is SASEGT in the germline V gene. The CDR3 spells CASRRSGATEAFF. As DNA, the CDR3 is TGTGCCAGCCGGAGATCAGGTGCCACTGAAGCTTTCTTT.

For this clonotype: A much larger clone sits a single nucleotide away, making a read error possible. This likely comes from a read error, as the CDR3 has no conserved phenylalanine or tryptophan at its end. V and J are TRBV9 and TRBJ2-5; D assignment may be TRBD1 or TRBD2 (6 bases each). The V gene's germline CDR1 is SGDLS and CDR2 YYNGEE. The CDR3 contains 15 residues. The ends were cut back, 0 bases at V and 4 bases at J, with 13 bases in the middle. The CDR3 DNA sequence: TGTGCCAGCAGCGTAGCGGGAGAAGGGGGAGAGACCCAGTACTCC. This codes for CASSVAGEGGETQYS.

The CDR3 bases are TGTGCCAGCAGTGGGCAGATTGAAGAGACCCAGTACTTC. It translates to CASSGQIEETQYF. The chain recombines TRBV12-3 or TRBV12-4 with TRBJ2-5; D ambiguous. Trimming stripped 5 bases from V and 3 bases from J, with 10 bases between. The CDR3 is made up of 13 amino acids.

The V gene is TRBV9, the J gene TRBJ2-3, with 14 bases fitting TRBD2. Germline assignment: CDR1 SGDLS and CDR2 YYNGEE. J lost 2 bases, V lost 3 bases, and 2 bases had no gene match. The CDR3 is 16 residues long. In nucleotides, the CDR3 is TGTGCCAGCAGCGAGACTAGCGGGGGGGTCACAGATACGCAGTATTTT. Encoded protein: CASSETSGGVTDTQYF. Using reference TRBV9 and TRBJ2-3 for the parts outside the CDR3, the full variable domain is DSGVTQTPKHLITATGQRVTLRCSPRSGDLSVYWYQQSLDQGLQFLIQYYNGEERAKGNILERFSAQQFPDLHSELNLSSLELGDSALYFCASSETSGGVTDTQYFGPGTRLTVL.

V is TRBV24-1 and J is TRBJ2-3, with D maybe TRBD2 (6 bases). Trimming took 2 bases from V and 0 from J, leaving 11 bases between them. From germline, CDR1 is KGHDR and CDR2 SFDVKD. The CDR3 length is 16 residues. The chain's CDR3 is CATSDSSLASTDTQYF. The CDR3 DNA sequence: TGTGCCACCAGTGATTCGTCTCTAGCGAGCACAGATACGCAGTATTTT.

The J gene is TRBJ1-1, the V gene TRBV19; D unresolved. Trimming stripped 4 bases from V and 1 base from J, with 10 bases between. The CDR3 covers 14 residues. Germline CDR1 and CDR2: LNHDA and SQIVND (reference sequence). The CDR3 loop reads CASSRIVPNTEAFF. In nucleotides, the CDR3 is TGTGCCAGTAGTAGGATAGTTCCGAACACTGAAGCTTTCTTT.

Comment on this clonotype: A read error may be the cause here, since a much bigger clone is one base away. The chain uses TRBV18 and TRBJ1-2, with D uncertain. The CDR3 length is 14 residues. Germline CDR1 is KGHSH and CDR2 is LQKENI. V was pared by 0 bases and J by 3 bases, with 8 bases between. In DNA form, the CDR3 reads TGTGCCAGCTCACCACCCACAGAGTACTATGGCTACACCTTC. Translated: CASSPPTEYYGYTF.

The chain joins TRBV7-8 to TRBJ2-3, with TRBD2 matching over 11 bases. Germline V gives CDR1 SGHVS, CDR2 FQNEAQ. The junction had 7 bases not matched to a gene; V was cut back by 5 bases and J by 6 bases. The CDR3 spans 15 residues. The CDR3: CASSALAGGKDTQYF. CDR3 sequence (DNA): TGTGCCAGCAGCGCTCTAGCGGGGGGAAAGGATACGCAGTATTTT.